Following are 23 T cell receptor beta chains from one sample sequenced in a study of cytomegalovirus exposure and HLA in healthy donors. PCR amplification relied on 60 Vbeta primers (plus 13 Jbeta primers). The data were produced by immunoSEQ multiplex PCR, yet TCRdb's version contains in-frame clones alone and is incomplete. The sample includes about 160,000 clones, 80% of them seen just once. Sequencing was done on a sample of PBMCs. The origin of the receptors is a male donor in good health and CMV-seropositive.

The chain uses TRBV30 and TRBJ1-1, with D hard to call. CDR3 length: 13 amino acids. The germline CDR1 and CDR2 sequences are GTSNPN and SVGIG (reference sequence). Trimming cost V 2 bases and J 0 bases, with 7 bases left between them. CDR3 in DNA: TGTGCCTGGAGTCTAACTTTGAACACTGAAGCTTTCTTT. Residues: CAWSLTLNTEAFF.

This chain uses TRBV10-3 with TRBJ2-1; the match to TRBD2 covers 10 bases. The ends lost 7 bases at V and 7 bases at J; junction bases unmatched: 7. Germline V gene sequence: CDR1 ENHRY, CDR2 SYGVKD. The CDR3 consists of 14 residues. CDR3 loop: CAITELAGFNEQFF. The CDR3 nucleotides read TGTGCCATCACAGAACTAGCGGGGTTTAATGAGCAGTTCTTC.

The rearrangement uses TRBV6-4 and TRBJ1-1; perhaps TRBD1 as D (6 bases). Germline V gene lookup returns CDR1 MRHNA and CDR2 SNTAGT. V lost 8 bases and J 2 bases, leaving 12 bases between the germline ends. The CDR3 has 13 residues. CDR3 residues: CASQQGINTEAFF. CDR3 bases: TGTGCCAGCCAACAGGGAATTAACACTGAAGCTTTCTTT.

J is TRBJ2-5 and V is TRBV7-2, with D perhaps TRBD2 (6 bases). This CDR3 has 16 amino acids. V was pared by 5 bases and J by 5 bases, with 21 bases between. Per the germline V gene, CDR1 is SGHTA and CDR2 is FQGNSA. CDR3 region: CASSPPGTLGEETQYF. In nucleotides, the CDR3 is TGTGCCAGCAGCCCCCCCGGGACTCTGGGAGAGGAGACCCAGTACTTC.

This clone occurred once. The chain links TRBV10-3 to TRBJ1-5, with D possibly matching TRBD1 (6 bases). The germline V gene encodes CDR1 ENHRY and CDR2 SYGVKD. The CDR3 totals 13 residues. The CDR3 DNA is TGTGCAGCAGGGGCAGGGTCCAATCAGCCCCAGCATTTT. It translates to CAAGAGSNQPQHF.

The chain recombines TRBV7-9 with TRBJ2-7, with D uncertain. The CDR3 is 14 residues long. The germline V gene encodes CDR1 SEHNR and CDR2 FQNEAQ (reference sequence). Trimming took 5 bases from V and 5 from J, leaving 16 bases between them. CDR3 sequence (DNA): TGTGCCAGCAGCGACCCCAACGGAGCAGACGAGCAGTACTTC. Amino acid sequence: CASSDPNGADEQYF.

This clone was seen a few times. The chain is built from TRBV4-3 and TRBJ2-1; D gene ambiguous. CDR3 length equals 15 residues. CDR1 is LGHNA, CDR2 YSLEER, per germline. V lost 0 bases to trimming and J lost 0 bases, with 6 bases between them. This chain's CDR3 is CASSQDPSSYNEQFF. Here the CDR3 DNA reads TGCGCCAGCAGCCAAGACCCCAGCTCCTACAATGAGCAGTTCTTC.

This rearrangement joins TRBV25-1 to TRBJ2-2, with TRBD1 as a possible D gene (5 bases). The CDR3 consists of 13 residues. V was cut by 6 bases and J by 0 bases, with 5 bases left in between. CDR1 and CDR2 (germline): MGHDK, SYGVNS. The CDR3 is CASRTANTGELFF. CDR3 sequence (DNA): TGTGCCAGCAGGACAGCGAACACCGGGGAGCTGTTTTTT.

CDR3 residues: CASSSLSLSSGNIQYF. The CDR3 DNA reads TGTGCCAGCAGCTCCCTAAGTCTGAGTAGCGGGAACATTCAGTACTTC. The V gene is TRBV7-9, the J gene TRBJ2-4; TRBD2 matches at 7 bases. This CDR3 region has 16 residues. Germline trimming cut 4 bases from V and 7 bases from J; bases unmatched to any gene: 13. Germline-derived CDR1 and CDR2 are SEHNR and FQNEAQ (reference sequence).

The rearrangement uses TRBV27 and TRBJ2-7, with 14 bases identical to TRBD2. CDR1 and CDR2 (germline): MNHEY, SMNVEV (reference sequence). The CDR3 sequence is 17 residues long. After removal of 6 bases from V and 5 bases from J, the junction contained 12 bases not matched to a gene. The CDR3 bases are TGTGCCAGCAGGGAGACTAGCGGGAGGGCCAATTTGGACGAGCAGTACTTC. Residues: CASRETSGRANLDEQYF.

V gene TRBV7-3 combines with J gene TRBJ2-2, with D perhaps TRBD2 (5 bases). The CDR3 covers 14 residues. The germline CDR1 and CDR2 sequences are SGHTA and FQGTGA. Trimming stripped 5 bases from V and 9 bases from J, with 16 bases between. CDR3 region: CASSPTSFPRELFF. The DNA of the CDR3 is TGTGCCAGCAGCCCTACTAGTTTCCCGAGGGAGCTGTTTTTT.

The chain couples TRBV19 to TRBJ2-2; TRBD1 aligns across 10 bases. The V and J ends lost 6 bases and 3 bases, in that order; junction bases with no gene match: 4. Per germline, CDR1 LNHDA and CDR2 SQIVND (reference sequence). This CDR3 is built from 15 residues. CDR3 nucleotides: TGTGCCAGTAGCAGACAGGGGGCGGACACCGGGGAGCTGTTTTTT. Protein sequence: CASSRQGADTGELFF.

This rearrangement joins TRBV30 to TRBJ1-6, with TRBD1 matching over 9 bases. The ends lost 0 bases at V and 6 bases at J; junction bases unmatched: 6. The germline CDR1 and CDR2 sequences are GTSNPN and SVGIG (reference sequence). The CDR3 sequence is 16 residues long. The DNA for the CDR3 is TGTGCCTGGAGTGTTAGAGGACAGGGGCTTAATTCACCCCTCCACTTT. It translates to CAWSVRGQGLNSPLHF. Filled out from reference TRBV30 and TRBJ1-6, the complete variable domain reads SQTIHQWPATLVQPVGSPLSLECTVEGTSNPNLYWYRQAAGRGLQLLFYSVGIGQISSEVPQNLSASRPQDRQFILSSKKLLLSDSGFYLCAWSVRGQGLNSPLHFGNGTRLTVT.

This clone came up once. The CDR3 loop is CASSVVGRGTHEQYF. The CDR3 DNA reads TGTGCCAGCAGCGTAGTTGGCAGGGGGACACACGAGCAGTACTTC. The chain couples TRBV9 to TRBJ2-5; TRBD1 matches at 7 bases. The DNA end is more similar to TRBJ2-7, so the J call may be wrong. The CDR3 extends over 15 amino acids. Germline V gene data show CDR1 as SGDLS and CDR2 as YYNGEE.

This chain uses TRBV19 with TRBJ2-6; D call uncertain. This CDR3 is built from 15 residues. Germline V gives CDR1 LNHDA, CDR2 SQIVND (reference sequence). V gave up 5 bases and J gave up 4 bases, with 12 bases separating them. The CDR3 spells CASSFSSGGANVLTF. The CDR3 nucleotides are TGTGCCAGTAGTTTCTCCTCAGGCGGGGCCAACGTCCTGACTTTC.

This clone was picked up one time. V is TRBV7-8 and J is TRBJ2-7; TRBD2 is a possible D gene (5 bases). CDR1 SGHVS and CDR2 FQNEAQ come from the germline V gene. V lost 6 bases, J lost 6 bases, and 15 bases lay in between. The CDR3 loop spans 13 amino acids. DNA for the CDR3: TGTGCCAGCAGGGTTGAGGGATGGGGCGAGCAGTACTTC. This translates into CASRVEGWGEQYF.

V usage is TRBV7-2 and J usage is TRBJ1-1, with a weak D call TRBD1 (5 bases). CDR1 is SGHTA, CDR2 FQGNSA, per germline. The V end lost 4 bases, the J end lost 1 base, and 10 bases lay between the germline ends. The CDR3 length is 14 residues. The DNA for the CDR3 is TGTGCCAGCAGCTCGGACATTCGGAACACTGAAGCTTTCTTT. Translated, it gives CASSSDIRNTEAFF.

The chain couples TRBV6-4 to TRBJ1-5, with D maybe TRBD1 (5 bases). Germline V lookup: CDR1 MRHNA, CDR2 SNTAGT. The CDR3 runs to 13 residues. V lost 3 bases and J lost 2, with 5 bases in between. The CDR3 here is CASSEQGNQPQHF. CDR3 in DNA: TGTGCCAGCAGTGAACAGGGCAATCAGCCCCAGCATTTT.

The rearrangement links TRBV29-1 to TRBJ2-2; tentative D call: TRBD2 (6 bases). The CDR3 contains 14 residues. V lost 5 bases, J lost 5 bases, and 15 bases lay in between. Per germline, CDR1 SQVTM and CDR2 ANQGSEA. The CDR3 bases are TGCAGCGTTTGGAGGGGTATGGGAACCGGGGAGCTGTTTTTT. Protein sequence: CSVWRGMGTGELFF.

The chain couples TRBV4-1 to TRBJ2-7, with TRBD1 matching over 11 bases. From germline, CDR1 is MGHRA and CDR2 YSYEKL. There are 18 residues in the CDR3. J was trimmed by 6 bases and V by 1 base; bases with no gene match: 14. The CDR3 sequence is CASSQGAPGTGGGLEQYF. DNA for the CDR3: TGCGCCAGCAGCCAAGGCGCCCCCGGGACAGGGGGAGGGCTCGAGCAGTACTTC.

The rearrangement links TRBV6-1 to TRBJ2-3; D gene ambiguous. The V and J ends lost 3 bases and 6 bases respectively, with 16 bases between them. CDR1 is MNHNS and CDR2 is SASEGT in the germline V gene. The CDR3 extends over 15 amino acids. The CDR3: CASSEATGRIDTQYF. CDR3 in DNA: TGTGCCAGCAGTGAGGCGACCGGCAGGATTGATACGCAGTATTTT.

This CDR3 is CASSYGNYEQYF. The CDR3 coding sequence is TGTGCCAGCAGTTACGGGAATTACGAGCAGTACTTC. The V call is TRBV28, the J call TRBJ2-7; D is possibly TRBD2 (5 bases). Trimming shortened V by 4 bases and J by 4 bases, and 8 bases separated the two germline ends. The germline gives CDR1 MDHEN, CDR2 SYDVKM. The CDR3 has 12 residues.

This chain links TRBV11-3 with TRBJ2-3; TRBD2 matches 11 bases. J was trimmed by 4 bases and V by 5 bases; bases with no gene match: 8. CDR3 length equals 16 residues. Germline V lookup: CDR1 SGHNT, CDR2 YENEEA. The CDR3 loop is CASSLSLAGDSDTQYF. For the CDR3, the DNA is TGTGCCAGCAGCCTATCACTAGCGGGAGACTCAGATACGCAGTATTTT.